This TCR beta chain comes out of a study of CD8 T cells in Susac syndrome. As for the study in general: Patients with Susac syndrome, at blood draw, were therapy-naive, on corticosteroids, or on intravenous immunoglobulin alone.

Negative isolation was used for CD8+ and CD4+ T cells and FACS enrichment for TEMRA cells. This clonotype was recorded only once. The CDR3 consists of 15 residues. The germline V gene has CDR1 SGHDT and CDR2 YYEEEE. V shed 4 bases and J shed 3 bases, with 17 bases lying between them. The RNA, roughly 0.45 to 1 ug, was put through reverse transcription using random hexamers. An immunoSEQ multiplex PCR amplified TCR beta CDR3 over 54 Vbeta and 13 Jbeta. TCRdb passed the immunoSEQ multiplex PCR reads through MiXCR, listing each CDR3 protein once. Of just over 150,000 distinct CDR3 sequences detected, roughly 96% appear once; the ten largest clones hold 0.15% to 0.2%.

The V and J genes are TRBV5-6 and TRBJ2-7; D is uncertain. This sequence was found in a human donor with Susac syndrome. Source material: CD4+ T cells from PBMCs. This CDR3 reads CASSLGGPGYYEQYF. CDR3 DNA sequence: TGTGCCAGCAGCCTCGGCGGCCCTGGATACTACGAGCAGTACTTC.